This paragraph covers one TCR beta chain sequence. The antigen is not known. Then a second PCR, running roughly 7 to 11 cycles, was carried out with a sample-barcoded 5' primer and a J-beta primer mix. TCRdb itself ran the 5' RACE reads through MiXCR, one entry per CDR3 protein. The sample shows about 670,000 distinct CDR3 sequences, over 40% of them seen only once. This specimen belongs to a study of blood T cells in healthy people across ages. Notes on the study in general: Measured against age, TCR beta diversity per million T cells decreased in a roughly linear manner.

The CDR3 totals 15 residues. CDR1 is SGHAT, CDR2 FQNNGV, per germline. Trimming shortened V by 1 base and J by 9 bases, and 16 bases separated the two germline ends. The chain joins TRBV11-2 to TRBJ2-1; D not certain. The TCR originated in a woman aged 80 or older in good health. Input material: blood. The CDR3 coding sequence is TGTGCCAGCAGCTTAGCCCCTATAACTAACACTGAGCAGTTCTTC. It codes for CASSLAPITNTEQFF.